The 18 T cell receptor beta chains reported below all come from one sample, sequenced in a study of human T cells and chemical hapten exposure (dated by TCRdb to about 2021). The meaning of the sample's time point label: patch test 3, about 24 weeks after DPC sensitization. Taken with the paper, the label for treatment or condition translates to: therapeutic diphenylcyclopropenone sensitization with weekly scalp DPC. Library creation used RACE. The sample was run on a NextSeq 500. TCRdb redid the processing of the public reads, applying fastp at Q25 and MiXCR, and retained in-frame beta chains. Each CDR3 protein gets just one entry, which takes the most common genes and DNA from the rows behind it. Counted in this sample were tens of thousands of distinct CDR3 sequences; around 10% of them appeared once. The ten largest make up 1.4% of the sample. Material: whole blood, obtained in connection with sensitization to the hapten diphenylcyclopropenone (DPC). These receptors were taken from a woman aged 45-60 years with alopecia areata. Some clones in this sample may be carry-over from other donors' samples.

This chain uses TRBV6-5 with TRBJ2-2; possible D gene TRBD1, 6 bases. This CDR3 is 15 amino acids long. V shed 7 bases and J shed 4 bases, with 16 bases lying between them. Germline values: CDR1 MNHEY, CDR2 SVGAGI. CDR3 loop: CASKKGRGGTGELFF. The CDR3 DNA follows: TGTGCCAGCAAGAAAGGCAGGGGCGGCACCGGGGAGCTGTTTTTT.

This clonotype was recorded at least ten times. The chain uses TRBV12-3 or TRBV12-4 and TRBJ2-5; the D gene could be TRBD1 or TRBD2 (6 bases each). V lost 2 bases, J lost 6 bases, and 16 bases lay in between. This CDR3 region has 15 residues. The CDR3 sequence: CASSLSSQGRKTQYF. In DNA, the CDR3 is TGTGCCAGCAGTTTATCTAGCCAGGGGAGGAAGACCCAGTACTTC.

A few counts support this clonotype. The rearrangement uses TRBV19 and TRBJ1-5; D might be TRBD1 (5 bases). V shed 7 bases and J shed 12 bases, with 25 bases lying between them. The CDR3 runs 15 residues. Germline CDR1 LNHDA, CDR2 SQIVND (reference sequence). In DNA form, the CDR3 reads TGTGCCAGTACCGACTACATCGGACAAGCGCGACGCCAGCATTTT. Translating gives CASTDYIGQARRQHF.

The J gene is TRBJ2-1, the V gene TRBV12-3 or TRBV12-4; D not resolved. The CDR3 totals 13 residues. Trimming took 5 bases from V and 15 from J, leaving 20 bases between them. The CDR3 DNA sequence: TGTGCCAGCAGTCCCCCAACCCGAGACCTCTCGTTCTTC. Its protein product is CASSPPTRDLSFF.

The CDR3 coding sequence is TGTGCCAGCAGGCCGGGACATACTAGCTCCTACAATGAGCAGTTCTTC. Amino acids: CASRPGHTSSYNEQFF. The chain is built from TRBV3-2 and TRBJ2-1; the table's D call TRBD1 went unverified against the DNA. TRBV3-2 is designated a pseudogene. The CDR3 has 16 residues.

This clonotype was seen many times. The rearrangement joins TRBV6-5 to TRBJ2-1; D not certain. V gave up 2 bases and J gave up 0 bases, with 8 bases separating them. CDR3 length: 15 residues. Germline lookup yields CDR1 MNHEY and CDR2 SVGAGI. This chain's CDR3 is CASSYDRSSYNEQFF. CDR3 nucleotides: TGTGCCAGCAGTTACGATCGAAGCTCCTACAATGAGCAGTTCTTC.

This clonotype was picked up many times. The rearrangement joins TRBV20-1 to TRBJ2-3, with 8 bases identical to TRBD2. This CDR3 has 12 amino acids. Trimming took 6 bases from V and 7 from J; bases not matched to a gene: 6. CDR1 and CDR2 (germline): DFQATT, SNEGSKA (reference sequence). CDR3 region: CSARLATHTQYF. DNA of the CDR3: TGCAGTGCCAGACTAGCGACCCATACGCAGTATTTT.

This clonotype was seen repeatedly, ten times or more. The chain is built from TRBV7-2 and TRBJ2-1, with D perhaps matching TRBD1 (6 bases). The CDR3 has 14 residues. CDR1 is SGHTA and CDR2 is FQGNSA in the germline V gene. Trimming removed 8 bases at V and 7 bases at J, with 18 bases between. Here the CDR3 reads CASVDGGLANEQFF. CDR3 bases: TGTGCCAGCGTCGATGGGGGCCTAGCAAATGAGCAGTTCTTC.

V gene TRBV23-1 combines with J gene TRBJ2-7, with D tentatively TRBD1 (5 bases). TRBV23-1 is an open reading frame, and its role is uncertain. V shed 1 base and J shed 3 bases, with 13 bases lying between them. This CDR3 region has 15 residues. CDR3 DNA sequence: TGCGCCAGCAGTCAATGCGGACGACAGTTCTACGAGCAGTACTTC. Translating it yields CASSQCGRQFYEQYF.

This chain links TRBV7-6 with TRBJ2-3; TRBD2 aligns across 9 bases. V shed 3 bases, J shed 3 bases, and the junction held 4 bases outside the gene matches. Germline CDR1 is SGHVS and CDR2 is FNYEAQ. This CDR3 spans 15 amino acids. In DNA form, the CDR3 reads TGTGCCAGCAGCTTCGCGGGAGGGCCAACAGATACGCAGTATTTT. Its translation: CASSFAGGPTDTQYF.

This clonotype came up many times. The rearrangement joins TRBV5-1 to TRBJ2-3, with D possibly being TRBD1 (6 bases). The V end lost 5 bases, the J end lost 2 bases, and 9 bases lay between the germline ends. The CDR3 loop spans 13 amino acids. Germline CDR1 SGHRS, CDR2 YFSETQ. CDR3 sequence: CASRVGATDTQYF. As DNA, the CDR3 is TGCGCCAGCAGGGTGGGGGCCACAGATACGCAGTATTTT.

The chain uses TRBV11-2 and TRBJ2-6; D is possibly TRBD1 (5 bases). CDR3 length: 14 residues. Germline V gene lookup returns CDR1 SGHAT and CDR2 FQNNGV. V shed 10 bases and J shed 1 base, with 11 bases lying between them. In DNA form, the CDR3 reads TGTGCCAACAGACCAGGGTCTGGGGCCAACGTCCTGACTTTC. Amino acid sequence: CANRPGSGANVLTF.

This clonotype turned up a few times. The rearrangement joins TRBV7-9 to TRBJ1-2, with 9 nucleotides matching TRBD1. V was clipped by 2 bases and J by 4 bases; unmatched bases: 5. The CDR3 has 15 residues. The V gene's germline CDR1 is SEHNR and CDR2 FQNEAQ (reference sequence). The CDR3 is CASSLRDRDVYGYTF. The DNA of the CDR3 is TGTGCCAGCAGCTTAAGGGACAGGGATGTCTATGGCTACACCTTC. The full variable domain, its missing parts supplied by reference TRBV7-9 and TRBJ1-2, is DTGVSQNPRHKITKRGQNVTFRCDPISEHNRLYWYRQTLGQGPEFLTYFQNEAQLEKSRLLSDRFSAERPKGSFSTLEIQRTEQGDSAMYLCASSLRDRDVYGYTFGSGTRLTVV.

This clonotype was seen many times. The rearrangement joins TRBV11-3 to TRBJ2-3, with D possibly matching TRBD1 (6 bases). This CDR3 contains 14 residues. CDR1 is SGHNT, CDR2 YENEEA, per germline. V lost 5 bases to trimming and J lost 5 bases, with 14 bases between them. The CDR3, as DNA: TGTGCCAGCAGCCTCAGGGGATCGGGAGATACGCAGTATTTT. It is translated as CASSLRGSGDTQYF.

This clonotype was picked up many times. The J gene is TRBJ1-3, the V gene TRBV20-1; D possibly corresponds to TRBD1 (6 bases). The CDR3 covers 15 residues. V lost 6 bases and J 4 bases, leaving 19 bases between the germline ends. Germline CDR1 and CDR2: DFQATT and SNEGSKA (reference sequence). The CDR3 reads CSATNTGSRGNTIYF. CDR3 nucleotides: TGCAGTGCCACCAATACAGGGTCACGCGGAAACACCATATATTTT.

This clonotype was counted a few times. V gene TRBV28 combines with J gene TRBJ1-1; a possible D gene is TRBD1 (5 bases). Germline V gene sequence: CDR1 MDHEN, CDR2 SYDVKM. The CDR3 has 12 residues. Trimming removed 3 bases at V and 7 bases at J, with 9 bases between. The CDR3 reads CASSFGDREAFF. The CDR3 DNA follows: TGTGCCAGCAGTTTCGGGGACCGTGAAGCTTTCTTT.

This clonotype showed up many times. This chain connects TRBV25-1 to TRBJ1-4; possible D gene TRBD1, 5 bases. The CDR3 extends over 14 amino acids. CDR1 and CDR2 (germline): MGHDK, SYGVNS. V lost 4 bases and J lost 0, with 6 bases in between. This chain's CDR3 is CASSGGSTNEKLFF. DNA of the CDR3: TGTGCCAGCAGTGGGGGCTCAACTAATGAAAAACTGTTTTTT.

The chain carries TRBV12-3 or TRBV12-4 and TRBJ2-2; 10 bases map to TRBD1. The CDR3 sequence is 16 residues long. V shed 6 bases and J 6 bases; nucleotides not matched to a gene: 10. The CDR3 sequence: CASSPGQGGHAGELFF. The CDR3 region has the DNA TGTGCCAGCAGCCCCGGACAGGGGGGCCACGCCGGGGAGCTGTTTTTT.